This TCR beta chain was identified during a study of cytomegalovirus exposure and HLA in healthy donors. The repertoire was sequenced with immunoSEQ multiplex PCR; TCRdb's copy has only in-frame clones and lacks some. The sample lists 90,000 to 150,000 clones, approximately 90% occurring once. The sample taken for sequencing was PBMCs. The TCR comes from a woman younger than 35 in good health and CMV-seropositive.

The CDR3 nucleotides read TGTGCCAGCAGCCCCAGCGATGGGACAGGGAATATCTATGGCTACACCTTC. Its translation: CASSPSDGTGNIYGYTF. The rearrangement uses TRBV2 and TRBJ1-2; 9 bases match TRBD1. Germline V gene data show CDR1 as SNHLY and CDR2 as FYNNEI. This CDR3 has 17 amino acids. The junction had 15 bases not matched to a gene; V was cut back by 6 bases and J by 4 bases.